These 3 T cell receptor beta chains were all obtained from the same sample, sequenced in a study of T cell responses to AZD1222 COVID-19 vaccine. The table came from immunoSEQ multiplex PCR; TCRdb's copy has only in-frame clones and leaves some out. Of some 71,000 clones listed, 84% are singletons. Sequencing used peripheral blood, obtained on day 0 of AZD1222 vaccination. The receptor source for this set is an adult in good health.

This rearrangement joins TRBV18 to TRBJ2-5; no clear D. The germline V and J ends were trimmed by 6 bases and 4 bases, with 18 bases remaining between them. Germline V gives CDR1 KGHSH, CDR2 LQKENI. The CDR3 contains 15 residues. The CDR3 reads CASSRGVDGRETQYF. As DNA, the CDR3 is TGTGCCAGCTCCCGAGGTGTCGACGGGCGAGAGACCCAGTACTTC.

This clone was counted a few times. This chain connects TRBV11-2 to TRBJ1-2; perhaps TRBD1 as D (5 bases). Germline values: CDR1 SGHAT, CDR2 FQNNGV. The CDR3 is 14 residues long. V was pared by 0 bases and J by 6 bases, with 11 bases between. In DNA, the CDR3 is TGTGCCAGCAGCTTAGATCTGGGGACCAATGGCTACACCTTC. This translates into CASSLDLGTNGYTF.

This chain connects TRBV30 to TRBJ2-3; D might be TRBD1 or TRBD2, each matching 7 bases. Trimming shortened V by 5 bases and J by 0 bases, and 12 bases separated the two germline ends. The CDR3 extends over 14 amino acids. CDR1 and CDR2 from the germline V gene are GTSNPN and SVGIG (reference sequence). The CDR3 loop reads CAWQGGASTDTQYF. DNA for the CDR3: TGTGCCTGGCAGGGGGGGGCTAGCACAGATACGCAGTATTTT.